The sequence of this T cell receptor beta chain was determined in a study of cytomegalovirus exposure and HLA in healthy donors. 60 Vbeta and 13 Jbeta primers were used in PCR. Profiling relied on immunoSEQ multiplex PCR, and the TCRdb table lists in-frame clones only, not all of them. The data contain approximately 97,000 clones, around 73% of them singletons. The CDR3 extends over 15 amino acids. J gave up 1 base and V 6 bases, and 6 bases lay outside the gene matches. The V gene's germline CDR1 is MDHEN and CDR2 SYDVKM. The sample consisted of PBMCs. This receptor was identified in a woman between 40 and 50 years old in good health and CMV-seropositive. The rearrangement joins TRBV28 to TRBJ1-5; 7 bases are a match to TRBD1. The CDR3 spells CASRIQDRSNQPQHF. For the CDR3, the DNA is TGTGCCAGCAGAATCCAGGACAGGAGCAATCAGCCCCAGCATTTT.